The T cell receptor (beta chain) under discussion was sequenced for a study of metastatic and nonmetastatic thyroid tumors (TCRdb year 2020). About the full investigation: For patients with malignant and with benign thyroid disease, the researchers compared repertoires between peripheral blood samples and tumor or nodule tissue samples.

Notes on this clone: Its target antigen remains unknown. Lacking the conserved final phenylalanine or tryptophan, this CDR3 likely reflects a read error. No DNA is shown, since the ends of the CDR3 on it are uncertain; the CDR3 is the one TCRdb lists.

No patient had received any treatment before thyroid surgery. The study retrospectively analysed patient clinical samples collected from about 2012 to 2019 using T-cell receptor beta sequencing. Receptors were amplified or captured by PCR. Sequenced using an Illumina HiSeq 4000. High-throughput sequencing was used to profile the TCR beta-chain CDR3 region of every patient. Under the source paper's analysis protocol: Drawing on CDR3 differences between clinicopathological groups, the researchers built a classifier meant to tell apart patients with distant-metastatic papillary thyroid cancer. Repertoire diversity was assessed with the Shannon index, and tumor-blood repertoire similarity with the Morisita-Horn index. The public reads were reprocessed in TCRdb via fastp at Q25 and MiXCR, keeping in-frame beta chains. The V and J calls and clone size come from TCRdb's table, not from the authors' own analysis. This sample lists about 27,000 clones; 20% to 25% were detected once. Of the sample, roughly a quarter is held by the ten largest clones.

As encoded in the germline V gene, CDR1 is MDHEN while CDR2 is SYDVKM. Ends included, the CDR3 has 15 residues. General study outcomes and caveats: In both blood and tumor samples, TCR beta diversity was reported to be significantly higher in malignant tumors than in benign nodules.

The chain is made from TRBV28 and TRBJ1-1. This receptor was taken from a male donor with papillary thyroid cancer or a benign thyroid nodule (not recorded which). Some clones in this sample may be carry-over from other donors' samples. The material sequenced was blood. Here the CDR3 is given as CASTRWRTTNTEAFL.